These T cell receptor beta chains were read from a single sample in a study of blood T cells in healthy people across ages. One entry per CDR3 protein, called by TCRdb with MiXCR from the 5' RACE reads. The sample includes 540,000 or so distinct CDR3 sequences, approximately 25% of them seen just once. The sequenced sample was blood. These receptors came from a woman in her 70s in good health. Both conserved end residues are part of each CDR3. D genes are given only for firm matches. Size is omitted from some rows. Given values are once, few, many or a class for expanded clones.

J	D	V	size	CDR3	DNA
TRBJ2-5	TRBD1	TRBV29-1	many	CSVEGWTGETQYF	TGCAGCGTTGAGGGATGGACAGGGGAGACCCAGTACTTC
TRBJ2-4	TRBD2	TRBV20-1	few	CSAWTSGGNIQYF	TGCAGTGCTTGGACTAGCGGGGGAAACATTCAGTACTTC
TRBJ2-7	.	TRBV20-1	.	CSASTGLALAEQYF	TGCAGTGCTAGTACAGGTCTGGCCCTAGCCGAGCAGTACTTC
TRBJ2-1	TRBD2	TRBV5-1	.	CASSPPTSGGVNEQFF	TGCGCCAGCAGCCCCCCGACTAGCGGGGGTGTCAATGAGCAGTTCTTC
TRBJ2-7	.	TRBV20-1	.	CSAPAAPGNEQYF	TGCAGTGCTCCAGCGGCCCCCGGGAACGAGCAGTACTTC
TRBJ2-5	TRBD1	TRBV27	.	CASRPERGRRETQYF	TGTGCCAGCAGACCCGAGAGGGGGCGAAGAGAGACCCAGTACTTC
TRBJ2-7	.	TRBV5-6	few	CASSARTRPRYYEQYF	TGTGCCAGCAGCGCGCGAACACGACCGAGATACTACGAGCAGTACTTC
TRBJ1-4	.	TRBV29-1	many	CSASRGTGNNEKLFF	TGCAGCGCGAGCCGCGGGACGGGTAATAATGAAAAACTGTTTTTT
TRBJ1-4	.	TRBV4-1	.	CASSQDPERTNEKLFF	TGCGCCAGCAGCCAAGATCCGGAGAGAACTAATGAAAAACTGTTTTTT
TRBJ2-7	.	TRBV29-1	.	CSVLTGATYEQYF	TGCAGCGTTCTGACGGGAGCGACCTACGAGCAGTACTTC
TRBJ2-7	TRBD2	TRBV3-1	few	CASSQGLAGGPTF	TGTGCCAGCAGCCAAGGACTAGCGGGGGGACCTACTTTC
TRBJ1-3	.	TRBV4-3	.	CASSQAQGGGNTIYF	TGCGCCAGCAGCCAAGCCCAGGGAGGGGGAAACACCATATATTTT
TRBJ2-3	.	TRBV7-2	many	CASSLARATDTQYF	TGTGCCAGCAGCTTAGCGAGGGCAACAGATACGCAGTATTTT
TRBJ1-1	.	TRBV6-5	.	CASSYRGITEAFF	TGTGCCAGCAGTTACAGGGGAATCACTGAAGCTTTCTTT
TRBJ1-1	.	TRBV29-1	.	CSVEGVQMNTEAFF	TGCAGCGTTGAAGGGGTACAGATGAACACTGAAGCTTTCTTT
TRBJ1-1	.	TRBV7-2	.	CASSLDWGRANTEAFF	TGTGCCAGCAGCTTAGATTGGGGCAGAGCAAACACTGAAGCTTTCTTT
TRBJ2-5	.	TRBV12-3/TRBV12-4	.	CASSSAGRQETQYF	TGTGCCAGCAGCTCGGCGGGGAGGCAAGAGACCCAGTACTTC
TRBJ2-3	TRBD2	TRBV7-7	.	CASSRRPLAGGSTDTQYF	TGTGCCAGCAGCCGCCGCCCGCTAGCGGGGGGATCTACAGATACGCAGTATTTT
TRBJ1-2	.	TRBV10-3	.	CAIRDYGYTF	TGTGCCATCAGAGACTATGGCTACACCTTC
TRBJ2-7	.	TRBV4-3	.	CASSQDMTPAVEQYF	TGCGCCAGCAGCCAAGATATGACCCCCGCTGTCGAGCAGTACTTC
TRBJ1-1	.	TRBV7-8	.	CANSFQGGMNTEAFF	TGTGCCAACAGCTTCCAGGGCGGTATGAACACTGAAGCTTTCTTT
TRBJ1-2	.	TRBV11-1	.	CASSFEANYGYTF	TGTGCCAGCAGCTTCGAAGCTAACTATGGCTACACCTTC
TRBJ2-3	.	TRBV7-2	.	CASSPSLIGGTQYF	TGTGCCAGCAGCCCTTCCTTAATCGGGGGTACGCAGTATTTT
TRBJ2-4	.	TRBV20-1	.	CSARGGEPKNIQYF	TGCAGTGCTAGAGGGGGAGAACCCAAAAACATTCAGTACTTC
TRBJ2-6	.	TRBV5-1	.	CASSLFQSSGANVLTF	TGCGCCAGCAGCTTGTTTCAGAGCTCTGGGGCCAACGTCCTGACTTTC
TRBJ2-1	TRBD2	TRBV5-1	.	CASSGGLAGVNEQFF	TGCGCCAGCAGCGGCGGACTAGCGGGGGTCAATGAGCAGTTCTTC
TRBJ2-7	.	TRBV9	few	CASSVGGTNIYEQYF	TGTGCCAGCAGCGTAGGTGGGACAAACATCTACGAGCAGTACTTC
TRBJ2-1	.	TRBV20-1	few	CSARLPGAGNNEQFF	TGCAGTGCTAGACTCCCGGGGGCAGGGAACAATGAGCAGTTCTTT
TRBJ1-1	.	TRBV9	.	CASRPSTGRFTEAFF	TGTGCCAGCAGACCTTCGACAGGACGGTTCACTGAAGCTTTCTTT
TRBJ2-6	.	TRBV6-4	.	CASSDSGGARANVLTF	TGTGCCAGCAGTGACTCTGGGGGTGCTAGGGCCAACGTCCTGACTTTC
TRBJ2-2	.	TRBV7-2	.	CASSFGRITGELFF	TGTGCCAGCAGCTTCGGACGGATCACCGGGGAGCTGTTTTTT
TRBJ2-4	TRBD1	TRBV6-2/TRBV6-3	.	CASRPKDRAGPQYF	TGTGCCAGCAGACCTAAGGACAGGGCGGGACCTCAGTACTTC
TRBJ2-5	TRBD2	TRBV2	.	CASSPPTSGGLPETQYF	TGTGCCAGCAGTCCGCCAACTAGCGGGGGGCTCCCGGAGACCCAGTACTTC
TRBJ2-4	TRBD2	TRBV14	.	CASSQGLALSKNIQYF	TGTGCCAGCAGCCAAGGACTAGCGTTGAGCAAAAACATTCAGTACTTC
TRBJ2-7	TRBD1	TRBV28	.	CASSSSGTDGNEQYF	TGTGCCAGCAGTTCTTCCGGGACAGATGGGAACGAGCAGTACTTC
TRBJ2-5	.	TRBV2	.	CASSDAPGEETQYF	TGTGCCAGCAGTGATGCCCCAGGGGAAGAGACCCAGTACTTC
TRBJ2-7	TRBD2	TRBV5-1	.	CASSLAPRGGYSYEQYF	TGCGCCAGCAGCTTGGCCCCACGGGGGGGTTACTCCTACGAGCAGTACTTC
TRBJ1-2	.	TRBV6-2/TRBV6-3	.	CASSVYQNYGYTF	TGTGCCAGCAGCGTTTATCAGAACTATGGCTACACCTTC
TRBJ2-2	.	TRBV5-8	few	CASSLYQSKPGELFF	TGTGCCAGCAGCTTGTATCAGTCGAAGCCCGGGGAGCTGTTTTTT
TRBJ1-6	TRBD1	TRBV27	many	CASSLSGDRGYSPLHF	TGTGCCAGCAGTTTATCGGGGGACAGGGGCTACTCACCCCTCCACTTT
TRBJ2-1	.	TRBV7-2	few	CASSLSKANEQFF	TGTGCCAGCAGCTTAAGCAAGGCCAATGAGCAGTTCTTC
TRBJ2-5	TRBD2	TRBV6-6	few	CASSYSGGEETQYF	TGTGCCAGCAGTTATTCGGGAGGGGAGGAGACCCAGTACTTC